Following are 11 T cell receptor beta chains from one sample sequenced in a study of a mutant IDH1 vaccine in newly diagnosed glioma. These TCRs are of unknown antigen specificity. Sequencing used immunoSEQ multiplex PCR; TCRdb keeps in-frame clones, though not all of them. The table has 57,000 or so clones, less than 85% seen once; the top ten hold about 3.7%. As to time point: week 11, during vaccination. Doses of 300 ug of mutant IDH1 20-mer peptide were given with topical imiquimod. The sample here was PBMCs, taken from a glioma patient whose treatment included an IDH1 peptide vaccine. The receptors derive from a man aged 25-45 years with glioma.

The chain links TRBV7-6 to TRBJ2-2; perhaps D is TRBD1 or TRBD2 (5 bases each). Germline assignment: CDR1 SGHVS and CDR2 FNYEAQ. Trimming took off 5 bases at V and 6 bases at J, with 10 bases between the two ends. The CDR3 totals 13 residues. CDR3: CASSPRGAGELFF. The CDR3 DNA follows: TGTGCCAGCAGCCCCCGAGGGGCCGGGGAGCTGTTTTTT.

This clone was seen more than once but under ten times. CDR3 amino acids: CASSQESSLGEQFF. CDR3 DNA sequence: TGCGCCAGCAGCCAAGAGTCTAGCCTAGGCGAGCAGTTCTTC. This rearrangement joins TRBV4-1 to TRBJ2-1, with a tentative D call TRBD2 (5 bases). V gave up 0 bases and J gave up 10 bases, with 13 bases separating them. Germline V gene lookup returns CDR1 MGHRA and CDR2 YSYEKL. This CDR3 region has 14 residues.

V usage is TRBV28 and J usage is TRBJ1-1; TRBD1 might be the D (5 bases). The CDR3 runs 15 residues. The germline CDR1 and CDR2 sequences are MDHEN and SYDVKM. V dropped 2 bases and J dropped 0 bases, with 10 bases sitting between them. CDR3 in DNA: TGTGCCAGCAGTTTAACAGGAGCCATGAACACTGAAGCTTTCTTT. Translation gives CASSLTGAMNTEAFF.

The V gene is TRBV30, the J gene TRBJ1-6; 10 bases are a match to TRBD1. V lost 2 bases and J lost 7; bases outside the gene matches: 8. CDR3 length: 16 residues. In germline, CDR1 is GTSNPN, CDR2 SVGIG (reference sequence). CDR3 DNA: TGTGCCTGGAGTTTTGAGGGACAGGGGTTCAATTCACCCCTCCACTTT. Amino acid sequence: CAWSFEGQGFNSPLHF.

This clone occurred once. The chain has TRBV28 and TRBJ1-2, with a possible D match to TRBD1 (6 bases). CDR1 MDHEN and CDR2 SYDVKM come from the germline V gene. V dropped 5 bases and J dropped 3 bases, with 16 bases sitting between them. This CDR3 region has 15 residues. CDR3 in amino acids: CASSPATGWYYGYTF. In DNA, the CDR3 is TGTGCCAGCAGTCCCGCCACAGGGTGGTACTATGGCTACACCTTC.

The CDR3 DNA is TGTGCCAGCCAACGAAGAGAGGGAACCATTGGCCAGGGCACTGAAGCTTTCTTT. It specifies CASQRREGTIGQGTEAFF. V usage is TRBV18 and J usage is TRBJ1-1; the D gene is possibly TRBD1 (5 bases). From germline, CDR1 is KGHSH and CDR2 LQKENI. The CDR3 contains 18 residues. V was shortened by 8 bases and J by 4 bases, with 29 bases between the two germline ends.

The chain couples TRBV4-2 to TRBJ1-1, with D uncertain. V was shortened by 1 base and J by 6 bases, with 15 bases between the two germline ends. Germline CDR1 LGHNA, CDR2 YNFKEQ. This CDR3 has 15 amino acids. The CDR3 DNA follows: TGTGCCAGCAGCCAAGCTACCCAGGCCCGAGCTGAAGCTTTCTTT. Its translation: CASSQATQARAEAFF.

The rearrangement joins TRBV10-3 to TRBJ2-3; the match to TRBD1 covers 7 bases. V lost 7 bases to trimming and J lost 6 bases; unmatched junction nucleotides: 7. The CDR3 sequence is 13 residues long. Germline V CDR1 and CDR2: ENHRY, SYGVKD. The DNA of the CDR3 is TGTGCCATCACCTCATCGACAGGGGATACGCAGTATTTT. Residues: CAITSSTGDTQYF.

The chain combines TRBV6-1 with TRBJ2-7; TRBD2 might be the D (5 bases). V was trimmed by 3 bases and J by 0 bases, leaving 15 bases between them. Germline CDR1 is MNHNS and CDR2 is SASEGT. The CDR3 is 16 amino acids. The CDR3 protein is CASSDWVMGSSYEQYF. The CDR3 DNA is TGTGCCAGCAGTGATTGGGTCATGGGGAGCTCCTACGAGCAGTACTTC.

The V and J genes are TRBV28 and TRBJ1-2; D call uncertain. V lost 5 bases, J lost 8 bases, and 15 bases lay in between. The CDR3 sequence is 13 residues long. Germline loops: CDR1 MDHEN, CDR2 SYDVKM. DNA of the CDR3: TGTGCCAGCAGTGTTAGGGAGATTCGGGGCTACACCTTC. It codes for CASSVREIRGYTF.

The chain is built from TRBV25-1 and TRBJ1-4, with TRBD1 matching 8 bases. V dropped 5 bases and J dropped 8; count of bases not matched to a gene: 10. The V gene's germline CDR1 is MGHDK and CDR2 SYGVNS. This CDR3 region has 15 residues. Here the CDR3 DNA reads TGTGCCAGCAGTTTTTCCGGGACAGGTCGGGAAAAACTGTTTTTT. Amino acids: CASSFSGTGREKLFF.